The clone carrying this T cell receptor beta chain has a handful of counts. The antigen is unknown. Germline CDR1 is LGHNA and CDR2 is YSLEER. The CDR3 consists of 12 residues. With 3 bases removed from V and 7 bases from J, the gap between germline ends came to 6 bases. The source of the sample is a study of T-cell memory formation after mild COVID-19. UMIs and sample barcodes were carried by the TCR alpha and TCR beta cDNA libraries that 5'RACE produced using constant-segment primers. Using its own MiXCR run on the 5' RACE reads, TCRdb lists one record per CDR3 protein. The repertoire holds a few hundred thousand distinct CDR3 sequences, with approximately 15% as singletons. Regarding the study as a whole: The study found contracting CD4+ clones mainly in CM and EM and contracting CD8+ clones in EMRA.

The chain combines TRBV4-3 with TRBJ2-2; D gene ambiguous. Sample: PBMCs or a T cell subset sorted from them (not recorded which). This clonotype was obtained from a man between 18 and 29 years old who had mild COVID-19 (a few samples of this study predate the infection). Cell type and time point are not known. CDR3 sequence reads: CASSQGIGELFF. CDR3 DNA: TGCGCCAGCAGCCAGGGGATCGGGGAGCTGTTTTTT.